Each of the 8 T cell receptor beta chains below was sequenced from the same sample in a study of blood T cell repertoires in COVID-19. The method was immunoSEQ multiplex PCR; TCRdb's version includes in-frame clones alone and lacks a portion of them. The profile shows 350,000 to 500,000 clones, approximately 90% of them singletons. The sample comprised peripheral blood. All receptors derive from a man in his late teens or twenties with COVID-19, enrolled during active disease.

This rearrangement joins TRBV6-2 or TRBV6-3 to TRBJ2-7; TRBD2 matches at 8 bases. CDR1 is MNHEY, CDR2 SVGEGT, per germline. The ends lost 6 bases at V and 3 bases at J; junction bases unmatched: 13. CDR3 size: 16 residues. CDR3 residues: CASSLAPIAGYYEQYF. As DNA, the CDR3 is TGTGCCAGCAGCCTCGCCCCAATAGCGGGATACTACGAGCAGTACTTC.

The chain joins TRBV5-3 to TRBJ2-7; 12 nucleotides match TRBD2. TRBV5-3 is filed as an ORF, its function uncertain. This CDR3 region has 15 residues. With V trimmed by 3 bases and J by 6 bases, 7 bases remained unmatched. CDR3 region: CARSCRTSGVSEQYF. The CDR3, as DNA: TGTGCCAGAAGCTGCCGGACTAGCGGGGTCAGCGAGCAGTACTTC.

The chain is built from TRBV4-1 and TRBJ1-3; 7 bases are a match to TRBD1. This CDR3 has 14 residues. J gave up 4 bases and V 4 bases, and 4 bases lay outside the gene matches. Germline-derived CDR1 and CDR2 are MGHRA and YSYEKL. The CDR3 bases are TGCGCCAGCAGCCCACAGGGGTCCGGAAACACCATATATTTT. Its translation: CASSPQGSGNTIYF.

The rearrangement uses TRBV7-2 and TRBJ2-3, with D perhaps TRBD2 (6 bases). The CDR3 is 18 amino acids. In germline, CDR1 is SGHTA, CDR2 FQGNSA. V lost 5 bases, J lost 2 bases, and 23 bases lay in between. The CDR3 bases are TGTGCCAGCAGCCCGAAACGAACTAGCTCCGGAAACACAGATACGCAGTATTTT. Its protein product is CASSPKRTSSGNTDTQYF.

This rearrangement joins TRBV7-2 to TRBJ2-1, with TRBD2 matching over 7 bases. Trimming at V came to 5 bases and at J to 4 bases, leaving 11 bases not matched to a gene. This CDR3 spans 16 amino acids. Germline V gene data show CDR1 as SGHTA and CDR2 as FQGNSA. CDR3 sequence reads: CASSPTTGTIYNEQFF. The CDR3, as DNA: TGTGCCAGCAGCCCGACTACCGGGACTATTTACAATGAGCAGTTCTTC.

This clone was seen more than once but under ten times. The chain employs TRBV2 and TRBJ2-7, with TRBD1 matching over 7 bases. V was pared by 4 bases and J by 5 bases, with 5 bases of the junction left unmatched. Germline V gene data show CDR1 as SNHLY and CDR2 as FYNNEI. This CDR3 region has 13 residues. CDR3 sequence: CASSGQGFDEQYF. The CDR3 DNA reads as TGTGCCAGCAGTGGACAGGGTTTCGACGAGCAGTACTTC. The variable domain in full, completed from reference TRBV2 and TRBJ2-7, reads EPEVTQTPSHQVTQMGQEVILRCVPISNHLYFYWYRQILGQKVEFLVSFYNNEISEKSEIFDDQFSVERPDGSNFTLKIRSTKLEDSAMYFCASSGQGFDEQYFGPGTRLTVT.

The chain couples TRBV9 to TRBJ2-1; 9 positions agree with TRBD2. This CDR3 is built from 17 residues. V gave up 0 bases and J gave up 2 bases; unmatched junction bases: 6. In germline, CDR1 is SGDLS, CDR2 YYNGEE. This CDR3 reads CASSVVKSSGTYNEQFF. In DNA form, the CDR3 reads TGTGCCAGCAGCGTAGTTAAATCTAGCGGGACCTACAATGAGCAGTTCTTC.

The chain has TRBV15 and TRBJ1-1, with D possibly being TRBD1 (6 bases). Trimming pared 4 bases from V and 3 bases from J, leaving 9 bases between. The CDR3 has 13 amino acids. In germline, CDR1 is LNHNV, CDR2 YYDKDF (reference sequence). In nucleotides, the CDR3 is TGTGCCACCAGCATTGGACAGTACACTGAAGCTTTCTTT. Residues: CATSIGQYTEAFF.